The T cell receptor beta chain described here comes from a study of glioma-infiltrating T cells after dendritic cell vaccination. Across the study: Monocyte-derived dendritic cells, cultured approximately seven days with IL-4 and GM-CSF, were pulsed with autologous tumor lysate.

The germline gives CDR1 MNHNS, CDR2 SASEGT. Trimming pared 11 bases from V and 1 base from J, leaving 17 bases between. CDR3 size: 14 residues. Input was around 2.1 ug genomic DNA, or all available if less. Sequencing used immunoSEQ multiplex PCR; TCRdb keeps in-frame clones, though not all of them. This table has tens of thousands of clones, roughly four fifths appearing once. This clone was counted between two and nine times. The V gene is TRBV6-1, the J gene TRBJ1-1, with D uncertain. The sequence was collected from a human donor with glioblastoma. Here the sequenced sample was blood, taken before dendritic cell vaccination. CDR3: CAARQDGRNTEAFF. The CDR3 nucleotides read TGTGCCGCCCGTCAGGATGGCCGGAACACTGAAGCTTTCTTT.